The 2 T cell receptor beta chains in this list originate from one sample, sequenced in a study of CD8 T cells in ankylosing spondylitis. TCRdb re-analysed the 5' RACE reads in MiXCR, keeping a single row per CDR3 protein. The data hold approximately 300,000 distinct CDR3 sequences, with about a fifth observed a single time. Sequencing input: blood, either unsorted or a sorted T cell fraction (not recorded which). The receptor set was obtained from a female donor with ankylosing spondylitis or in good health (not recorded which).

The chain links TRBV6-1 to TRBJ2-3, with D maybe TRBD1 (6 bases). Per the germline V gene, CDR1 is MNHNS and CDR2 is SASEGT. The CDR3 spans 13 residues. With 8 bases removed from V and 3 bases from J, the gap between germline ends came to 12 bases. The CDR3 DNA reads TGTGCCAGCGAGGACAGATTTACAGATACGCAGTATTTT. Protein product: CASEDRFTDTQYF.

V is TRBV10-3 and J is TRBJ1-5, with a possible D match to TRBD1 (5 bases). The CDR3 loop spans 13 amino acids. V was trimmed by 7 bases and J by 8 bases, leaving 15 bases between them. Per germline, CDR1 ENHRY and CDR2 SYGVKD. The CDR3: CAINRGGGEPQHF. The CDR3 DNA reads as TGTGCCATCAATAGAGGCGGGGGGGAGCCCCAGCATTTT.